The 14 T cell receptor beta chains below come from one sample, sequenced in a study of T cells in Graves' hyperthyroidism and ophthalmopathy. TCR beta CDR3 region amplification was performed from RNA transcripts. HTBI primers were the set used in a first-round RT-PCR of the TCR CDR3. MiXCR, applied by TCRdb to the multiplex PCR reads, yields one record per CDR3 protein. Of 300,000 to 450,000 distinct CDR3 sequences in the sample, 15% to 20% were seen once. The sample comprised blood. All receptors come from a woman between 40 and 50 years old with Graves' ophthalmopathy.

This sequence joins TRBV6-5 and TRBJ2-2, with 10 bases lining up with TRBD2. The germline CDR1 and CDR2 sequences are MNHEY and SVGAGI. This CDR3 spans 15 amino acids. With 2 bases clipped from V and 8 bases from J, the junction kept 5 bases outside the gene matches. The CDR3 nucleotides read TGTGCCAGCAGTTACCGCTCTAGCGGGAGTGGGGAGCTGTTTTTT. This translates into CASSYRSSGSGELFF.

This clonotype was detected ten times or more. The J gene is TRBJ1-5, the V gene TRBV6-2 or TRBV6-3; D might be TRBD1 (5 bases). The CDR3 is 17 amino acids. Looked up from germline, CDR1 is MNHEY and CDR2 is SVGEGT. Trimming removed 2 bases at V and 8 bases at J, with 22 bases between. In nucleotides, the CDR3 is TGTGCCAGCAGTTACGGCCTGGGGCAGCGGATGTGGGAGCCCCAGCATTTT. Its translation is CASSYGLGQRMWEPQHF.

This clonotype was recorded many times. V usage is TRBV7-2 and J usage is TRBJ2-7; 11 bases fit TRBD2. Germline V gene sequence: CDR1 SGHTA, CDR2 FQGNSA. J was trimmed by 3 bases and V by 5 bases; bases with no gene match: 9. This CDR3 contains 16 residues. CDR3 sequence (DNA): TGTGCCAGCAGCCCACAACTAGCGGGAGTTTTCTACGAGCAGTACTTC. Amino acid sequence: CASSPQLAGVFYEQYF.

Worth noting for this clonotype: Given a much more abundant clone one base away, this may be a read error. V gene TRBV7-9 combines with J gene TRBJ2-5, with 7 nucleotides matching TRBD2. Germline CDR1 is SEHNR and CDR2 is FQNEAQ (reference sequence). The CDR3 length is 14 residues. The CDR3 here is CAGSLIGTIETQYF. The CDR3 DNA is TGTGCCGGCAGCTTAATCGGGACTATTGAGACCCAGTACTTC.

This clonotype was picked up many times. The chain is built from TRBV28 and TRBJ2-7; 9 nucleotides line up with TRBD1. There are 12 residues in the CDR3. J gave up 5 bases and V 11 bases, and 7 bases lay outside the gene matches. Germline V gene lookup returns CDR1 MDHEN and CDR2 SYDVKM. Written as DNA, the CDR3 is TGTGCCGCCGGGGACAGGGTCAACGAGCAGTACTTC. Translating it yields CAAGDRVNEQYF. The entire variable domain, with the rest obtained from reference TRBV28 and TRBJ2-7, is as follows: DVKVTQSSRYLVKRTGEKVFLECVQDMDHENMFWYRQDPGLGLRLIYFSYDVKMKEKGDIPEGYSVSREKKERFSLILESASTNQTSMYLCAAGDRVNEQYFGPGTRLTVT.

In its sample, this clonotype was seen a few times. The J gene is TRBJ2-7, the V gene TRBV11-2, with 8 bases fitting TRBD2. V trimming: 8 bases; J trimming: 0 bases; junction bases outside the gene matches: 18. The germline V gene encodes CDR1 SGHAT and CDR2 FQNNGV. The CDR3 loop spans 18 amino acids. Written as DNA, the CDR3 is TGTGCCAGCGGCTCCGGCCGGGGGGGGGGACCCTTCTCCTACGAGCAGTACTTC. Translation gives CASGSGRGGGPFSYEQYF. The variable domain in full, with the rest retrieved from reference TRBV11-2 and TRBJ2-7, is EAGVAQSPRYKIIEKRQSVAFWCNPISGHATLYWYQQILGQGPKLLIQFQNNGVVDDSQLPKDRFSAERLKGVDSTLKIQPAKLEDSAVYLCASGSGRGGGPFSYEQYFGPGTRLTVT.

This clonotype occurred many times. The rearrangement joins TRBV6-2 or TRBV6-3 to TRBJ1-1; weak D call: TRBD1 (5 bases). Trimming shortened V by 6 bases and J by 1 base, and 21 bases separated the two germline ends. The CDR3 is made up of 17 amino acids. CDR1 MNHEY and CDR2 SVGEGT come from the germline V gene. The CDR3 DNA reads TGTGCCAGCAGCCGACCGGGACGCATGATCACGAACACTGAAGCTTTCTTT. Translating gives CASSRPGRMITNTEAFF.

This chain's CDR3 is CASSRYRGPETQYF. The DNA for the CDR3 is TGTGCCAGCAGCCGTTACAGGGGGCCAGAGACCCAGTACTTC. J is TRBJ2-5 and V is TRBV7-2, with 9 bases fitting TRBD1. Losses at the gene ends were 5 bases for V and 4 bases for J; bases not matched to a gene: 5. This CDR3 is built from 14 residues. Germline values: CDR1 SGHTA, CDR2 FQGNSA.

The rearrangement joins TRBV28 to TRBJ2-7, with 11 bases aligning to TRBD2. This CDR3 has 18 residues. Germline assignment: CDR1 MDHEN and CDR2 SYDVKM. The junction had 19 bases not matched to a gene; V was cut back by 6 bases and J by 6 bases. CDR3 in amino acids: CASSPPRGIAGGSREQYF. CDR3 DNA: TGTGCCAGCAGCCCTCCCCGGGGGATAGCGGGAGGGAGTCGCGAGCAGTACTTC.

This clonotype was detected ten times or more. The rearrangement uses TRBV20-1 and TRBJ2-5; 11 bases fit TRBD1. The CDR3 is made up of 15 amino acids. V trimming: 5 bases; J trimming: 3 bases; junction bases outside the gene matches: 8. The germline V gene has CDR1 DFQATT and CDR2 SNEGSKA (reference sequence). The CDR3 reads CSALRGQGVEETQYF. Written as DNA, the CDR3 is TGCAGTGCTCTCCGGGGACAGGGGGTGGAAGAGACCCAGTACTTC.

This clonotype came up many times. The chain has TRBV28 and TRBJ1-1; D unclear. This CDR3 comprises 14 residues. Germline loops: CDR1 MDHEN, CDR2 SYDVKM. The V end lost 2 bases, the J end lost 1 base, and 8 bases lay between the germline ends. CDR3 sequence: CASSLIPENTEAFF. The CDR3 DNA reads as TGTGCCAGCAGTTTAATCCCCGAGAACACTGAAGCTTTCTTT.

In its sample, this clonotype was seen many times. J is TRBJ2-2 and V is TRBV2; 7 bases fit TRBD1. CDR1 is SNHLY, CDR2 FYNNEI, per germline. The CDR3 sequence is 12 residues long. The junction had 5 bases not matched to a gene; V was cut back by 10 bases and J by 6 bases. The CDR3, as DNA: TGTGCCACCGGACAGGAAGCCGGGGAGCTGTTTTTT. It specifies CATGQEAGELFF.

This clonotype was recorded at least ten times. In DNA, the CDR3 is TGTGCCTGGGACGCCGGGACCCAATTCTACGAGCAGTACTTC. Translated, it gives CAWDAGTQFYEQYF. The V gene is TRBV30, the J gene TRBJ2-7, with D tentatively TRBD1 or TRBD2 (5 bases each). The CDR3 covers 14 residues. Germline assignment: CDR1 GTSNPN and CDR2 SVGIG (reference sequence). V lost 5 bases and J lost 3, with 17 bases in between.

This clonotype occurred once. The chain carries TRBV5-1 and TRBJ2-5; 7 bases are shared with TRBD1. The CDR3 has 15 amino acids. J gave up 6 bases and V 4 bases, and 12 bases lay outside the gene matches. Germline CDR1 is SGHRS and CDR2 is YFSETQ. The CDR3 sequence: CASSDTGAVLKTQYF. The CDR3, as DNA: TGCGCCAGCAGCGATACAGGGGCCGTGTTGAAGACCCAGTACTTC.